This T cell receptor beta chain was recovered during a study of OX40 agonist ivuxolimab in advanced cancers. In this sample, this clone turned up once. Sequencing used immunoSEQ multiplex PCR; TCRdb keeps in-frame clones, though not all of them. The table records fewer than 65,000 clones, around nine tenths of them present only once. The length of the CDR3 is 13 residues. V was shortened by 6 bases and J by 7 bases, with 10 bases between the two germline ends. From germline, CDR1 is MNHEY and CDR2 SVGAGI. The chain joins TRBV6-5 to TRBJ1-6, with unresolved D. This specimen was CD4+ or CD8+ T cells sorted from blood, taken in a trial of the OX40 agonist ivuxolimab. The receptor was isolated from an adult with an advanced solid tumor such as melanoma, head and neck, liver or kidney cancer. The CDR3 protein is CASRSDWNSPLHF. DNA of the CDR3: TGTGCCAGCAGGTCGGACTGGAATTCACCCCTCCACTTT.